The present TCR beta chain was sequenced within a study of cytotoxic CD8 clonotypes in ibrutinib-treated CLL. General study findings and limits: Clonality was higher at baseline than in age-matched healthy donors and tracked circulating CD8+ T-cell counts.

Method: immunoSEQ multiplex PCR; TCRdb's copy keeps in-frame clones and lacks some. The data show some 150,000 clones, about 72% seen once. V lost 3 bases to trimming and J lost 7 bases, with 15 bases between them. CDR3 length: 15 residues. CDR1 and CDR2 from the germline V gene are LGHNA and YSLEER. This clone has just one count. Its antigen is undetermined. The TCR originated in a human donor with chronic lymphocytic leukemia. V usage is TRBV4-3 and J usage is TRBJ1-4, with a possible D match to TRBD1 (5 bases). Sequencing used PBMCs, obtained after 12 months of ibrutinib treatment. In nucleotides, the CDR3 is TGCGCCAGCAGCCACCGCGGTGACAGTATTGAAAAACTGTTTTTT. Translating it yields CASSHRGDSIEKLFF.